Judged by abundance, the clone carrying this T cell receptor (beta chain) is medium-sized. Its antigen is not identified. The sample originates from a study of tumor-infiltrating lymphocytes in primary liver carcinoma. For the study at large: Lesions, classed as T1-T3 N0M0, spanned about 4 to 10 cm across. The study's findings and limits: Lower overlap was observed for tumor-adjacent and tumor-blood pairs relative to tumor region pairs. Compared with blood, tumor repertoires held significantly more in their top 250 clones.

This CDR3 is 14 amino acids long. CDR1 and CDR2 (germline): WNHNN, SYGVQD (reference sequence). After removal of 4 bases from V and 2 bases from J, the junction contained 3 bases not matched to a gene. Total RNA (around 500 ng) served as template for TCR beta cDNA synthesis primed by a constant-region primer. Slightly modified ARM-PCR, run as three nested multiplex PCR rounds, produced the TCR beta libraries. The first two PCR rounds, around 10 cycles each, used TRBV1-TRBV30 forward primers and a C-beta reverse primer. TCRdb re-analysed the multiplex PCR reads in MiXCR, keeping a single row per CDR3 protein. The sample records about 54,000 distinct CDR3 sequences, 70% to 75% being singletons. Joint extraction of RNA and DNA used 20-30 mg of bulk tissue that was unsorted. Uniformly, tumor samples exhibited a viable tumor cell fraction exceeding 80%.

The sequence was obtained from a man in his forties with primary liver carcinoma and hepatitis B virus infection. Material for sequencing was liver tumor tissue from sampling region 2. This sample's subset: tumor region T2, inferior pole. The V and J genes are TRBV10-1 and TRBJ2-7; TRBD2 matches at 9 bases. The CDR3 region is CASSGSGSAYEQYF. In nucleotides, the CDR3 is TGCGCCAGCAGTGGTAGCGGGAGCGCCTACGAGCAGTACTTC.